Presented here are 8 T cell receptor beta chains from one specimen sequenced in a study of CD8 T cells in Susac syndrome. Random hexamers were used to reverse transcribe the RNA input (roughly 0.5 to 1 ug). TCRdb re-analysed the immunoSEQ multiplex PCR reads in MiXCR, keeping a single row per CDR3 protein. The sample lists around 190,000 distinct CDR3 sequences; 85% to 95% were seen once. The sequencing input was CD4+ T cells from PBMCs. The receptors derive from a human donor in good health.

V is TRBV18 and J is TRBJ2-1; D is uncertain. CDR1 KGHSH and CDR2 LQKENI come from the germline V gene. This CDR3 contains 12 residues. Trimming left V 3 bases short and J 7 bases short, with 7 bases between. The CDR3 here is CASSPATNEQFF. DNA of the CDR3: TGTGCCAGCTCACCCGCCACGAATGAGCAGTTCTTC.

The CDR3 region is CSVVQGFHEQYF. DNA of the CDR3: TGCAGCGTTGTTCAGGGCTTCCACGAGCAGTACTTC. V is TRBV29-1 and J is TRBJ2-7, with TRBD1 as a possible D gene (5 bases). Trimming cost V 4 bases and J 5 bases, with 12 bases left between them. The CDR3 loop spans 12 amino acids. Germline CDR1 reads SQVTM; CDR2 reads ANQGSEA.

The rearrangement joins TRBV29-1 to TRBJ1-1; no clear D gene. The germline gives CDR1 SQVTM, CDR2 ANQGSEA. This CDR3 comprises 12 residues. V was pared by 5 bases and J by 11 bases, with 18 bases between. This CDR3 is CSVSHGFLPAFF. The CDR3 DNA reads TGCAGCGTTTCTCATGGGTTTTTACCCGCTTTCTTT. The full variable domain, in which reference TRBV29-1 and TRBJ1-1 provide the parts outside the CDR3, is SAVISQKPSRDICQRGTSLTIQCQVDSQVTMMFWYRQQPGQSLTLIATANQGSEATYESGFVIDKFPISRPNLTFSTLTVSNMSPEDSSIYLCSVSHGFLPAFFGQGTRLTVV.

V gene TRBV19 combines with J gene TRBJ2-7; maybe TRBD1 (6 bases). Germline CDR1 is LNHDA and CDR2 is SQIVND (reference sequence). This CDR3 spans 13 amino acids. The V end was cut by 3 bases, the J end by 6 bases, with 12 bases between. The CDR3 is CASSINRVSEQYV. CDR3 DNA: TGTGCCAGTAGTATTAACAGGGTGAGCGAGCAGTACGTC.

The chain is built from TRBV6-5 and TRBJ2-7; TRBD2 might be the D (6 bases). This CDR3 is 13 amino acids long. The germline gives CDR1 MNHEY, CDR2 SVGAGI. The germline V and J ends were trimmed by 9 bases and 0 bases, with 12 bases remaining between them. CDR3 protein: CASKLAPSYEQYV. The CDR3 nucleotides read TGTGCCAGTAAACTAGCTCCCTCCTACGAGCAGTACGTC.

This chain links TRBV6-6 with TRBJ1-6; no firm D call. Germline V gene data show CDR1 as MNHNY and CDR2 as SVGAGI (reference sequence). This CDR3 has 14 amino acids. V was clipped by 2 bases and J by 5 bases, with 7 bases between them. CDR3: CASSYVKDNSPLHF. Written as DNA, the CDR3 is TGTGCCAGCAGTTACGTCAAAGATAATTCACCCCTCCACTTT.

The V and J genes are TRBV7-2 and TRBJ1-2; D is unclear. This CDR3 contains 15 residues. V was pared by 1 base and J by 0 bases, with 9 bases between. Per germline, CDR1 SGHTA and CDR2 FQGNSA. The CDR3 nucleotides are TGTGCCAGCAGCTTAGTGGCGCAGGCTAACTATGGCTACACCTTC. As protein: CASSLVAQANYGYTF.

The chain recombines TRBV7-2 with TRBJ1-2; D may be TRBD1 (6 bases). Per germline, CDR1 SGHTA and CDR2 FQGNSA. This CDR3 region has 14 residues. The ends were cut back, 1 base at V and 7 bases at J, with 13 bases in the middle. CDR3 DNA: TGTGCCAGCAGCTTAGACAGGGAAGGAGGTGGCTACACCTTC. Its translation: CASSLDREGGGYTF.